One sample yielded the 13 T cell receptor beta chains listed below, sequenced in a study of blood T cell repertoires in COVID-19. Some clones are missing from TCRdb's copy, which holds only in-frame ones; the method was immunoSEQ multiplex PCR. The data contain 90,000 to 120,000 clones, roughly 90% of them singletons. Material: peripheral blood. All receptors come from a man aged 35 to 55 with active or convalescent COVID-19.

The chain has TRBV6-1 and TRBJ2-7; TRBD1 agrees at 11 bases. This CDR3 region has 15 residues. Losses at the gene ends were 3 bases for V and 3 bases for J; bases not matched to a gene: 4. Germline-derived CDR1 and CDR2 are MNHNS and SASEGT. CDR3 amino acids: CASSDPGQGDYEQYF. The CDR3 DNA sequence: TGTGCCAGCAGTGATCCGGGACAGGGGGACTACGAGCAGTACTTC.

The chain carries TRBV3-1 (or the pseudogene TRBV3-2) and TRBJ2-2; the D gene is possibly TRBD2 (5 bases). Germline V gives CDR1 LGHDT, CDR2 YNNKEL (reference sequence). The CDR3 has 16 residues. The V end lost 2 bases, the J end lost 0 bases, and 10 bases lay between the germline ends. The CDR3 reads CASSQHRTANTGELFF. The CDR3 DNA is TGTGCCAGCAGCCAACACCGGACTGCGAACACCGGGGAGCTGTTTTTT.

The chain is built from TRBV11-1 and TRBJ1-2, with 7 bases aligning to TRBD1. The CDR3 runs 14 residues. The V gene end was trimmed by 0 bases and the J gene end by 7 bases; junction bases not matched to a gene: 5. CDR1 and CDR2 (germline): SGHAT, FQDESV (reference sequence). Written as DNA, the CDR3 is TGTGCCAGCAGCTTAGCGGGGACAGAGGGTGGCTACACCTTC. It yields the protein CASSLAGTEGGYTF.

The CDR3 nucleotides are TGCAGCGTTTTGGACATAAATCAGCCCCAGCATTTT. As protein: CSVLDINQPQHF. The chain recombines TRBV29-1 with TRBJ1-5; tentatively, D is TRBD1 (5 bases). CDR3 size: 12 residues. The V gene's germline CDR1 is SQVTM and CDR2 ANQGSEA. V lost 5 bases and J 4 bases, leaving 9 bases between the germline ends.

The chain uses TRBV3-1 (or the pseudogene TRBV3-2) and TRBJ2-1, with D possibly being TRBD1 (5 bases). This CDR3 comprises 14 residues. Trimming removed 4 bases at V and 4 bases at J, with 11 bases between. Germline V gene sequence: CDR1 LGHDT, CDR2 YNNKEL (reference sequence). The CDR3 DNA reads TGTGCCAGCAGCCCATTACAGGCTTACAATGAGCAGTTCTTC. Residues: CASSPLQAYNEQFF.

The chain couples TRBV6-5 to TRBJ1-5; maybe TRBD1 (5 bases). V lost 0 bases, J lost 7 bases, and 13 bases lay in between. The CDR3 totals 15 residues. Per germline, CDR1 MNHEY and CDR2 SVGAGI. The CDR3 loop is CASSYSNTGGQPQHF. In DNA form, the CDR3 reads TGTGCCAGCAGTTACTCGAATACAGGAGGGCAGCCCCAGCATTTT.

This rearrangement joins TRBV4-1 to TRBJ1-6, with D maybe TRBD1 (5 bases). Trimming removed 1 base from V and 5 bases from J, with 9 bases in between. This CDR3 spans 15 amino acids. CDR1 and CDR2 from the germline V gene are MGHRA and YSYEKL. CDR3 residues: CASSQVNRNNSPLHF. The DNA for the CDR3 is TGCGCCAGCAGCCAAGTCAACAGGAATAATTCACCCCTCCACTTT.

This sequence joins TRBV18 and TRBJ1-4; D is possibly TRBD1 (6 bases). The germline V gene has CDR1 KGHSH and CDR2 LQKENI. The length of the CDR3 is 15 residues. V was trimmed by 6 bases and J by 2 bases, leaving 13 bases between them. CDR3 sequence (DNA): TGTGCCAGCTCGCGTAACAGGGCTACTAATGAAAAACTGTTTTTT. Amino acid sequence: CASSRNRATNEKLFF.

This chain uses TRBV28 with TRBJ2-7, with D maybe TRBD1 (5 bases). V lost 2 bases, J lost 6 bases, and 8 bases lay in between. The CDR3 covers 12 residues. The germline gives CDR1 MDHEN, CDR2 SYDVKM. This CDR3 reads CASSLDSSEQYF. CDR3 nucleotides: TGTGCCAGCAGTTTAGACAGCTCCGAGCAGTACTTC.

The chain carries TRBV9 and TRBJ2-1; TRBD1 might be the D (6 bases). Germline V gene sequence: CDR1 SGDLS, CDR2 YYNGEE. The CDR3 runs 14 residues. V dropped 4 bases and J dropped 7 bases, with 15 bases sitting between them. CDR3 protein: CASSQMSGENEQFF. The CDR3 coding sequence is TGTGCCAGCAGCCAAATGTCAGGGGAGAATGAGCAGTTCTTC.

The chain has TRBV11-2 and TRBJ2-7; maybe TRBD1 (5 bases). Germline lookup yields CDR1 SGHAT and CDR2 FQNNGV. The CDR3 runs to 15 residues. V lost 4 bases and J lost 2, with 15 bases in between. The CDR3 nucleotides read TGTGCCAGCAGCTCCGCAGGGTTTTCGACCTACGAGCAGTACTTC. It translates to CASSSAGFSTYEQYF.

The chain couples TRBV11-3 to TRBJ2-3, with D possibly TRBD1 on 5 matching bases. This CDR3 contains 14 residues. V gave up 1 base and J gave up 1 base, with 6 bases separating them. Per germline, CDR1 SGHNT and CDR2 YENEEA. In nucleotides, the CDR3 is TGTGCCAGCAGCTTAGGACAGCGCACAGATACGCAGTATTTT. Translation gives CASSLGQRTDTQYF.

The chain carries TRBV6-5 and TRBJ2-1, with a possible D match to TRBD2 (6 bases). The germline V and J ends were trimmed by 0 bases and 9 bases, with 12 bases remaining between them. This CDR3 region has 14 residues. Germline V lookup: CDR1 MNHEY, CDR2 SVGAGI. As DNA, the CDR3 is TGTGCCAGCAGTTACTCCGGGGGAGTAGGTGAGCAGTTCTTC. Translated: CASSYSGGVGEQFF.